Presented here are 26 T cell receptor beta chains from one specimen sequenced in a study of T cell changes during pregnancy in multiple sclerosis. The data were produced by immunoSEQ multiplex PCR, yet TCRdb's version contains in-frame clones alone and is incomplete. The sample lists roughly 40,000 clones; more than 85% were seen once. Source: CD4+ T cells from peripheral blood mononuclear cells, taken after pregnancy. The receptors were gathered from a female donor in good health, enrolled as a control in a pregnancy study.

The genes are TRBV5-1 and TRBJ1-1, with D perhaps TRBD1 (6 bases). The CDR3 has 15 amino acids. Trimming shortened V by 0 bases and J by 0 bases, and 9 bases separated the two germline ends. Germline V gene data show CDR1 as SGHRS and CDR2 as YFSETQ. The CDR3 protein is CASSLGGQLNTEAFF. For the CDR3, the DNA is TGCGCCAGCAGCTTGGGGGGGCAGCTGAACACTGAAGCTTTCTTT.

This clone appeared once. The chain combines TRBV19 with TRBJ1-5; D is ambiguous. Germline CDR1 reads LNHDA; CDR2 reads SQIVND (reference sequence). V was clipped by 3 bases and J by 5 bases, with 8 bases between them. The length of the CDR3 is 13 residues. CDR3 bases: TGTGCCAGTAGTATCATGCGGGATCAGCCCCAGCATTTT. This sequence encodes CASSIMRDQPQHF.

The chain links TRBV7-2 to TRBJ2-3; 7 bases map to TRBD1. CDR1 is SGHTA and CDR2 is FQGNSA in the germline V gene. J was trimmed by 2 bases and V by 5 bases; bases with no gene match: 10. The CDR3 runs to 16 residues. The CDR3 coding sequence is TGTGCCAGCAGCCCCTTTCTGACAGGGTCCACAGATACGCAGTATTTT. This encodes CASSPFLTGSTDTQYF.

The chain combines TRBV9 with TRBJ2-3; possible D gene TRBD2, 6 bases. Germline CDR1 and CDR2: SGDLS and YYNGEE. The CDR3 sequence is 14 residues long. V was pared by 3 bases and J by 5 bases, with 13 bases between. As DNA, the CDR3 is TGTGCCAGCAGCGCCCAGCGGGCAGAAGATACGCAGTATTTT. Residues: CASSAQRAEDTQYF.

The rearrangement links TRBV27 to TRBJ2-3, with TRBD2 matching over 11 bases. V was pared by 5 bases and J by 4 bases, with 11 bases of the junction left unmatched. CDR1 and CDR2 from the germline V gene are MNHEY and SMNVEV (reference sequence). The CDR3 is 17 amino acids. The CDR3 bases are TGTGCCAGCAGTCGTTATAGCGGGGGGGCCGAGGCAGATACGCAGTATTTT. It codes for CASSRYSGGAEADTQYF.

V and J are TRBV18 and TRBJ2-5, with D maybe TRBD1 (5 bases). Trimming took off 2 bases at V and 2 bases at J, with 15 bases between the two ends. This CDR3 is 16 amino acids long. Per the germline V gene, CDR1 is KGHSH and CDR2 is LQKENI. This CDR3 reads CASSPGQGGFQETQYF. CDR3 DNA sequence: TGTGCCAGCTCACCAGGGCAGGGCGGATTTCAAGAGACCCAGTACTTC. Full variable domain (remainder filled in from reference TRBV18 and TRBJ2-5): NAGVMQNPRHLVRRRGQEARLRCSPMKGHSHVYWYRQLPEEGLKFMVYLQKENIIDESGMPKERFSAEFPKEGPSILRIQQVVRGDSAAYFCASSPGQGGFQETQYFGPGTRLLVL.

CDR3 loop: CASSLGDRETGELFF. In DNA form, the CDR3 reads TGTGCCAGCAGTTTAGGGGACAGGGAAACCGGGGAGCTGTTTTTT. This chain links TRBV28 with TRBJ2-2; 9 nucleotides agree with TRBD1. This CDR3 comprises 15 residues. Losses at the gene ends were 2 bases for V and 5 bases for J; bases not matched to a gene: 3. Germline V gene lookup returns CDR1 MDHEN and CDR2 SYDVKM.

The gene calls are TRBV5-1 and TRBJ2-6; TRBD2 matches 9 bases. J was trimmed by 4 bases and V by 0 bases; bases with no gene match: 5. In germline, CDR1 is SGHRS, CDR2 YFSETQ. This CDR3 is 17 amino acids long. CDR3: CASSLVGLATGANVLTF. The CDR3, as DNA: TGCGCCAGCAGCTTGGTGGGACTAGCCACGGGGGCCAACGTCCTGACTTTC.

The chain joins TRBV9 to TRBJ2-3; 8 nucleotides agree with TRBD2. Germline CDR1 and CDR2: SGDLS and YYNGEE. The J segment lost 1 base and the V segment lost 0 bases, leaving 10 bases of the junction unmatched. This CDR3 is built from 18 residues. The CDR3, as DNA: TGTGCCAGCAGCGTAGGGCGGGGGGCCGTGGGACGCACAGATACGCAGTATTTT. Its translation: CASSVGRGAVGRTDTQYF.

V usage is TRBV18 and J usage is TRBJ1-2; no clear D. Germline CDR1 reads KGHSH; CDR2 reads LQKENI. The length of the CDR3 is 15 residues. Trimming cost V 6 bases and J 5 bases, with 19 bases left between them. The CDR3 DNA is TGTGCCAGCTCTCCCGGTGCTGCGGGGTGGTATGGCTACACCTTC. It yields the protein CASSPGAAGWYGYTF.

The chain links TRBV7-2 to TRBJ1-2, with a tentative D call TRBD1 (6 bases). The CDR3 has 14 amino acids. The ends were cut back, 10 bases at V and 5 bases at J, with 20 bases in the middle. CDR1 is SGHTA and CDR2 is FQGNSA in the germline V gene. CDR3: CATHRDNVYYGYTF. The CDR3 region has the DNA TGTGCCACTCACCGGGACAACGTTTATTATGGCTACACCTTC.

The rearrangement uses TRBV11-2 and TRBJ2-7, with 8 bases matching TRBD2. With V trimmed by 3 bases and J by 5 bases, 12 bases remained unmatched. The germline gives CDR1 SGHAT, CDR2 FQNNGV. The CDR3 is 16 residues long. CDR3 nucleotide sequence: TGTGCCAGCAGCTTGCTATTAGCGGGAATTGAGGACGAGCAGTACTTC. It codes for CASSLLLAGIEDEQYF.

This clone occurred once. The V gene is TRBV19, the J gene TRBJ1-2, with D tentatively TRBD1 (5 bases). This CDR3 has 13 amino acids. Trimming took off 0 bases at V and 6 bases at J, with 8 bases between the two ends. Germline V gene lookup returns CDR1 LNHDA and CDR2 SQIVND (reference sequence). CDR3 sequence (DNA): TGTGCCAGTAGTATAGATCCGACAGATGGCTACACCTTC. The encoded protein is CASSIDPTDGYTF.

The V gene is TRBV11-3, the J gene TRBJ2-7; 7 bases fit TRBD1. Germline V CDR1 and CDR2: SGHNT, YENEEA. CDR3 length: 17 amino acids. J gave up 3 bases and V 0 bases, and 11 bases lay outside the gene matches. This CDR3 is CASSLDRAGQVFYEQYF. In DNA form, the CDR3 reads TGTGCCAGCAGCTTAGATCGGGCAGGACAGGTTTTCTACGAGCAGTACTTC.

This chain joins TRBV29-1 and TRBJ2-5; TRBD1 aligns across 7 bases. This CDR3 region has 15 residues. Unmatched junction bases numbered 12, after V lost 8 bases and J lost 0 bases. Germline values: CDR1 SQVTM, CDR2 ANQGSEA. The CDR3 spells CSTSTGYYHQETQYF. CDR3 nucleotide sequence: TGCAGCACCTCGACAGGGTATTACCACCAAGAGACCCAGTACTTC.

CDR3 residues: CASSEVWTAYNSPLHF. For the CDR3, the DNA is TGTGCCAGCAGTGAAGTGTGGACAGCATATAATTCACCCCTCCACTTT. V and J are TRBV6-1 and TRBJ1-6, with D perhaps matching TRBD1 (6 bases). The CDR3 runs to 16 residues. In germline, CDR1 is MNHNS, CDR2 SASEGT. Trimming left V 1 base short and J 4 bases short, with 11 bases between.

The V and J genes are TRBV2 and TRBJ2-3; 12 nucleotides line up with TRBD2. The CDR3 is 15 amino acids. The germline CDR1 and CDR2 sequences are SNHLY and FYNNEI. Trimming at V came to 7 bases and at J to 1 base, leaving 3 bases not matched to a gene. The CDR3 coding sequence is TGTGCCAGCACCCGACTAGCGGGGGGCACAGATACGCAGTATTTT. Translating gives CASTRLAGGTDTQYF.

The rearrangement uses TRBV9 and TRBJ2-7, with 9 bases aligning to TRBD2. V gave up 1 base and J gave up 5 bases; unmatched junction bases: 10. The CDR3 has 16 residues. Looked up from germline, CDR1 is SGDLS and CDR2 is YYNGEE. The CDR3: CASSVLSGRSVNEQYF. As DNA, the CDR3 is TGTGCCAGCAGCGTACTTAGCGGGAGATCGGTCAACGAGCAGTACTTC.

This chain connects TRBV5-5 to TRBJ1-5; TRBD1 matches 9 bases. The J segment lost 7 bases and the V segment lost 3 bases, leaving 8 bases of the junction unmatched. The CDR3 has 15 amino acids. Germline V gene sequence: CDR1 SGHKS, CDR2 YYEKEE (reference sequence). The CDR3 DNA reads TGTGCCAGCAGCTCCGGGGGACAGGGAGGACAGCCCCAGCATTTT. Its translation is CASSSGGQGGQPQHF.

Only one count was recorded for this clone. The rearrangement links TRBV6-5 to TRBJ1-5, with D tentatively TRBD1 (5 bases). The CDR3 has 14 amino acids. Trimming removed 5 bases at V and 5 bases at J, with 13 bases between. From germline, CDR1 is MNHEY and CDR2 SVGAGI. The CDR3 DNA is TGTGCCAGCAGTCACGACTGGGGGGATCAGCCCCAGCATTTT. The encoded protein is CASSHDWGDQPQHF.

The sample holds one count of this clone. J is TRBJ2-5 and V is TRBV11-2, with D possibly being TRBD1 (6 bases). In germline, CDR1 is SGHAT, CDR2 FQNNGV. The ends were cut back, 5 bases at V and 4 bases at J, with 17 bases in the middle. The CDR3 runs to 15 residues. In nucleotides, the CDR3 is TGTGCCAGCAGCCAACAGGGCGAGGTATTAGAGACCCAGTACTTC. This codes for CASSQQGEVLETQYF.

The V and J genes are TRBV18 and TRBJ2-7; D is unclear. V lost 3 bases and J lost 7, with 4 bases in between. CDR1 and CDR2 from the germline V gene are KGHSH and LQKENI. The CDR3 sequence is 10 residues long. CDR3 protein: CASSPQEQYF. The CDR3 DNA is TGTGCCAGCTCACCTCAAGAGCAGTACTTC.

The chain links TRBV7-2 to TRBJ2-5, with D uncertain. CDR3 length: 13 amino acids. CDR1 and CDR2 (germline): SGHTA, FQGNSA. Between the trimmed V and J ends, which lost 3 bases and 2 bases, there was a span of 7 bases. CDR3 nucleotide sequence: TGTGCCAGCAGCTTTTCACAGCAAGAGACCCAGTACTTC. Protein sequence: CASSFSQQETQYF.

For the CDR3, the DNA is TGTGCCAGCAGAGGACAGGGGGACACCGGGGAGCTGTTTTTT. Its translation is CASRGQGDTGELFF. This chain uses TRBV27 with TRBJ2-2, with TRBD1 matching 10 bases. Germline V gene lookup returns CDR1 MNHEY and CDR2 SMNVEV (reference sequence). V shed 6 bases and J 3 bases; nucleotides not matched to a gene: 1. CDR3 size: 14 residues.

This chain uses TRBV27 with TRBJ1-4; 10 nucleotides match TRBD1. V shed 3 bases and J 6 bases; nucleotides not matched to a gene: 4. The CDR3 totals 15 residues. The germline V gene has CDR1 MNHEY and CDR2 SMNVEV (reference sequence). The CDR3 protein is CASSLTGQGHEKLFF. The CDR3 bases are TGTGCCAGCAGTTTGACGGGACAGGGGCATGAAAAACTGTTTTTT.

This clone has just one count. The rearrangement links TRBV6-5 to TRBJ1-6; D ambiguous. The CDR3 contains 14 residues. CDR1 and CDR2 (germline): MNHEY, SVGAGI. V lost 2 bases and J lost 7, with 9 bases in between. CDR3 loop: CASSYGARNSPLHF. The CDR3 DNA reads as TGTGCCAGCAGTTACGGTGCCCGGAATTCACCCCTCCACTTT.